This TCR beta chain was sequenced for a study of T-cell memory formation after mild COVID-19. This clonotype was recorded a few times. TCRdb ran MiXCR on the 5' RACE reads and lists one entry per CDR3 protein. The data show around 250,000 distinct CDR3 sequences, 15% seen once. This receptor was identified in an adult woman who had mild COVID-19 (a few samples of this study predate the infection). Cell type and time point are not known. Sequenced material: PBMCs or a T cell subset sorted from them (not recorded which).

The CDR3 DNA sequence: TGTGCCAGCAGCTTTGATTGGGATGAGCAGTTCTTC. Translating it yields CASSFDWDEQFF. The chain links TRBV7-9 to TRBJ2-1; D is unclear. Trimming pared 3 bases from V and 8 bases from J, leaving 8 bases between. In germline, CDR1 is SEHNR, CDR2 FQNEAQ (reference sequence). This CDR3 contains 12 residues.